One sample yielded the 32 T cell receptor beta chains listed below, sequenced in a study of regulatory T cells in long-lasting Graves disease. Time point of the sample: newly diagnosed GD, antithyroid drugs for less than 3 months. RNA extracted from PBMCs served as the sequencing template. Investigators prepared the TCR beta libraries by applying iRepertoire HTBI primers and Arm-PCR of CDR3 regions. Each CDR3 protein is one row after TCRdb ran MiXCR on the multiplex PCR reads. The data contain approximately 540,000 distinct CDR3 sequences, 12% of them singletons. The same sample was also used in a study of T cells in Graves' hyperthyroidism and ophthalmopathy.

Sequenced here: peripheral blood mononuclear cells (PBMCs), sampled at new diagnosis, from a patient treated with antithyroid drugs. These receptors came from a woman younger than 45 with Graves disease.

This clonotype was counted at least ten times. The chain links TRBV7-9 to TRBJ2-7; tentative D call: TRBD1 (6 bases). Germline V CDR1 and CDR2: SEHNR, FQNEAQ (reference sequence). Trimming shortened V by 1 base and J by 5 bases, and 21 bases separated the two germline ends. This CDR3 is built from 17 residues. The CDR3 region has the DNA TGTGCCAGCAGCTTAGACCTAGCCTTAACAGGGATCCACGAGCAGTACTTC. Translation: CASSLDLALTGIHEQYF.

This clonotype has only a few counts. The chain has TRBV29-1 and TRBJ2-1; D remains ambiguous. Germline loops: CDR1 SQVTM, CDR2 ANQGSEA. CDR3 length: 12 amino acids. V dropped 7 bases and J dropped 4 bases, with 11 bases sitting between them. The CDR3 nucleotides are TGCAGCGCCACGGCCTATTACAATGAGCAGTTCTTC. It encodes CSATAYYNEQFF.

This clonotype was seen a few times. The gene calls are TRBV12-3 or TRBV12-4 and TRBJ2-4; 9 bases are a match to TRBD1. Losses at the gene ends were 5 bases for V and 7 bases for J; bases not matched to a gene: 9. The CDR3 runs 15 residues. DNA of the CDR3: TGTGCCAGCAGTGGGGCGGGACAGGGTCGGAACATTCAGTACTTC. Translated, it gives CASSGAGQGRNIQYF.

This clonotype has a count of ten or more. The chain recombines TRBV2 with TRBJ2-6, with 7 bases aligning to TRBD1. V gave up 8 bases and J gave up 3 bases; unmatched junction bases: 16. CDR3 length: 18 residues. Germline V CDR1 and CDR2: SNHLY, FYNNEI. The CDR3 loop reads CASSLRQGIRSGANVLTF. Written as DNA, the CDR3 is TGTGCCAGCTCGCTCCGACAGGGTATTAGAAGTGGGGCCAACGTCCTGACTTTC.

This clonotype was picked up many times. This chain uses TRBV5-5 with TRBJ2-1; D possibly corresponds to TRBD1 (5 bases). Germline CDR1 and CDR2: SGHKS and YYEKEE (reference sequence). This CDR3 is 15 amino acids long. Trimming removed 0 bases at V and 4 bases at J, with 11 bases between. The CDR3 is CASSLEGYVYNEQFF. The CDR3 DNA is TGTGCCAGCAGCTTGGAGGGGTACGTGTACAATGAGCAGTTCTTC.

As regards this clonotype: This may stem from a read error, because a much larger clone lies one nucleotide away. The chain recombines TRBV29-1 with TRBJ2-1, with 10 bases that match TRBD1. Germline V gene lookup returns CDR1 SQVTM and CDR2 ANQGSEA. This CDR3 spans 15 amino acids. V gave up 4 bases and J gave up 10 bases; unmatched junction bases: 13. The CDR3 loop reads CSVGETGTGDYEQFF. The CDR3 region has the DNA TGCAGCGTTGGGGAAACCGGGACAGGGGACTACGAGCAGTTCTTC.

On this clonotype: A single base separates this from a much larger clone, so it may be a read error. J is TRBJ2-5 and V is TRBV2, with TRBD2 as a possible D gene (5 bases). The V end was cut by 3 bases, the J end by 1 base, with 18 bases between. Germline V gene lookup returns CDR1 SNHLY and CDR2 FYNNEI. The CDR3 covers 17 residues. Here the CDR3 DNA reads TGTGCCAGCAGTGACTTAGAAGCGGAGAACCGCCAAGAGACCCAGTACTTC. Translation: CASSDLEAENRQETQYF.

In regard to this clonotype: A clone one base away is much larger, so this may be a read error. The chain carries TRBV24-1 and TRBJ1-1, with D possibly being TRBD1 (5 bases). The CDR3 consists of 13 residues. Germline loops: CDR1 KGHDR, CDR2 SFDVKD. V shed 1 base and J shed 5 bases, with 7 bases lying between them. The CDR3 DNA reads TGTGCCACCAGTGATTTTAGACAGACTGAAGCTTTCTTT. Translation: CATSDFRQTEAFF.

In its sample, this clonotype was seen many times. The CDR3 protein is CATTGTGGPNEQFF. The CDR3 DNA is TGTGCCACCACCGGGACAGGGGGCCCCAATGAGCAGTTCTTC. V and J are TRBV10-3 and TRBJ2-1, with 12 bases matching TRBD1. V dropped 10 bases and J dropped 6; count of bases not matched to a gene: 7. The germline gives CDR1 ENHRY, CDR2 SYGVKD. The CDR3 contains 14 residues.

The table lists this clonotype with many counts. The chain joins TRBV29-1 to TRBJ1-3, with D unclear. CDR1 and CDR2 from the germline V gene are SQVTM and ANQGSEA. The ends were cut back, 5 bases at V and 0 bases at J, with 11 bases in the middle. The CDR3 runs to 14 residues. CDR3: CSVCLGISGNTIYF. The CDR3 coding sequence is TGCAGCGTTTGTTTGGGGATCTCTGGAAACACCATATATTTT.

This clonotype was recorded at least ten times. At one of its ends the junction is not consistent with the germline gene, which may arise from a read error. This chain joins TRBV5-1 and TRBJ2-7, with TRBD2 identical over 12 bases. CDR1 and CDR2 (germline): SGHRS, YFSETQ. The CDR3 is made up of 15 amino acids. CDR3 nucleotides: TGTGCCAGCAGCCCCGGACTAGCGGGGAACTACGAGCAGTACTTC. It translates to CASSPGLAGNYEQYF.

This clonotype appeared many times. This chain links TRBV6-1 with TRBJ1-2; 8 bases align to TRBD1. From germline, CDR1 is MNHNS and CDR2 SASEGT. V lost 6 bases, J lost 7 bases, and 13 bases stayed unmatched. The CDR3 extends over 15 amino acids. The DNA for the CDR3 is TGTGCCAGCAGAAGACTTGGCGGACAGGGTAGTGGCTACACCTTC. It is translated as CASRRLGGQGSGYTF.

This chain connects TRBV20-1 to TRBJ2-1; TRBD2 matches 7 bases. CDR3 length equals 14 residues. V gave up 6 bases and J gave up 6 bases; unmatched junction bases: 11. CDR1 DFQATT and CDR2 SNEGSKA come from the germline V gene (reference sequence). The CDR3: CSAVIAGAGNEQFF. The CDR3, as DNA: TGCAGTGCCGTAATCGCGGGAGCGGGCAATGAGCAGTTCTTC.

The V gene is TRBV20-1, the J gene TRBJ1-1, with D uncertain. The CDR3 covers 15 residues. Germline CDR1 reads DFQATT; CDR2 reads SNEGSKA (reference sequence). V was trimmed by 0 bases and J by 5 bases, leaving 16 bases between them. The CDR3, as DNA: TGCAGTGCTAGAGATCTCGGGGTATTGAGAACTGAAGCTTTCTTT. Encoded protein: CSARDLGVLRTEAFF.

This clonotype was recorded many times. The gene calls are TRBV20-1 and TRBJ2-1; 10 nucleotides match TRBD2. The CDR3 has 14 amino acids. The V gene's germline CDR1 is DFQATT and CDR2 SNEGSKA (reference sequence). J was trimmed by 9 bases and V by 6 bases; bases with no gene match: 11. CDR3 sequence (DNA): TGCAGTGCCAATCCTAGCGGGAGAAGTGGTGAGCAGTTCTTC. It specifies CSANPSGRSGEQFF.

The chain recombines TRBV2 with TRBJ1-1, with a weak D call TRBD1 (5 bases). Germline V gene sequence: CDR1 SNHLY, CDR2 FYNNEI. This CDR3 has 16 residues. V was trimmed by 5 bases and J by 1 base, leaving 17 bases between them. The CDR3 loop reads CASSPDYGTGNTEAFF. CDR3 DNA: TGTGCCAGCAGTCCAGATTACGGGACGGGGAACACTGAAGCTTTCTTT.

At least ten counts were recorded for this clonotype. The rearrangement uses TRBV6-1 and TRBJ1-4; 7 positions match TRBD1. From germline, CDR1 is MNHNS and CDR2 SASEGT. V lost 7 bases to trimming and J lost 8 bases; unmatched junction nucleotides: 10. The CDR3 spans 14 residues. CDR3 nucleotides: TGTGCCAGCAATCGACAGGGATCAGGGGAAAAACTGTTTTTT. Protein sequence: CASNRQGSGEKLFF.

This clonotype was counted ten times or more. The gene calls are TRBV3-1 and TRBJ2-3; D call uncertain. CDR3 size: 15 residues. V was shortened by 3 bases and J by 0 bases, with 10 bases between the two germline ends. Germline values: CDR1 LGHDT, CDR2 YNNKEL (reference sequence). CDR3 region: CASSQYISSTDTQYF. CDR3 DNA sequence: TGTGCCAGCAGCCAGTACATTTCTAGCACAGATACGCAGTATTTT.

This clonotype occurred a few times. The chain has TRBV10-1 and TRBJ2-3, with 8 bases lining up with TRBD1. CDR3 size: 14 residues. V trimming: 6 bases; J trimming: 4 bases; junction bases outside the gene matches: 6. Per germline, CDR1 WNHNN and CDR2 SYGVQD (reference sequence). The CDR3, as DNA: TGCGCCAGCAGCGCGGGACAGGCCGCAGATACGCAGTATTTT. It is translated as CASSAGQAADTQYF.

This clonotype has at least ten counts. The rearrangement joins TRBV19 to TRBJ1-2; D is unresolved. Germline values: CDR1 LNHDA, CDR2 SQIVND (reference sequence). The CDR3 length is 14 residues. V lost 10 bases, J lost 6 bases, and 21 bases lay in between. The DNA of the CDR3 is TGTGCCACCAAGATGAGGTCAGGCCGAGATGGCTACACCTTC. Translating it yields CATKMRSGRDGYTF.

CDR3 sequence reads: CASSTRMTGSYEQFF. The CDR3 nucleotides read TGTGCCAGTAGTACCCGGATGACAGGTAGCTATGAGCAGTTCTTC. V and J are TRBV19 and TRBJ2-1; possible D gene TRBD1, 6 bases. CDR1 LNHDA and CDR2 SQIVND come from the germline V gene (reference sequence). This CDR3 region has 15 residues. With 4 bases removed from V and 8 bases from J, the gap between germline ends came to 18 bases.

This clonotype was counted between two and nine times. A read error is possible here, since a much larger clone lies one base away. Here the CDR3 omits its conserved ending phenylalanine or tryptophan, so a read error is the likely source. V and J are TRBV24-1 and TRBJ1-2, with unresolved D. Germline values: CDR1 KGHDR, CDR2 SFDVKD. The CDR3 spans 15 residues. Trimming cost V 2 bases and J 2 bases, with 11 bases left between them. CDR3 nucleotide sequence: TGTGCCACCAGTGATTCCCGCGCGGGGAACTATGGCTACACCTCC. It is translated as CATSDSRAGNYGYTS.

This clonotype was observed a handful of times. The V call is TRBV18, the J call TRBJ2-1; TRBD1 agrees at 10 bases. This CDR3 spans 18 amino acids. V lost 8 bases to trimming and J lost 5 bases; unmatched junction nucleotides: 18. Germline lookup yields CDR1 KGHSH and CDR2 LQKENI. The chain's CDR3 is CASELSGTGVKWDNEQFF. In DNA, the CDR3 is TGTGCCAGCGAGTTATCCGGGACAGGGGTCAAGTGGGACAATGAGCAGTTCTTC.

This clonotype was observed at least ten times. The chain uses TRBV7-9 and TRBJ1-2; tentatively, D is TRBD1 (6 bases). The germline gives CDR1 SEHNR, CDR2 FQNEAQ (reference sequence). The V gene lost 1 base and the J gene lost 6 bases, with 15 bases spanning the gap. CDR3 length: 15 amino acids. CDR3 region: CASSLGSLQGHGYTF. CDR3 sequence (DNA): TGTGCCAGCAGCTTAGGGTCGTTACAGGGCCATGGCTACACCTTC.

In this sample, this clonotype turned up a few times. The gene calls are TRBV20-1 and TRBJ2-1, with D possibly TRBD2 on 5 matching bases. Germline CDR1 reads DFQATT; CDR2 reads SNEGSKA (reference sequence). V was clipped by 2 bases and J by 7 bases, with 9 bases between them. CDR3 length equals 12 residues. CDR3: CSARKTSNEQFF. The DNA of the CDR3 is TGCAGTGCTAGAAAAACTAGTAATGAGCAGTTCTTC.

This clonotype was counted a few times. The J gene is TRBJ2-1, the V gene TRBV4-1; D unclear. The CDR3 runs 15 residues. In germline, CDR1 is MGHRA, CDR2 YSYEKL. V lost 0 bases to trimming and J lost 10 bases, with 16 bases between them. The CDR3, as DNA: TGCGCCAGCAGCCAAGAAGGGTGGGTGCTAGGCGAGCAGTTCTTC. Translated, it gives CASSQEGWVLGEQFF.

This clonotype has at least ten counts. V gene TRBV30 combines with J gene TRBJ2-7; TRBD2 matches 8 bases. J gave up 7 bases and V 4 bases, and 15 bases lay outside the gene matches. This CDR3 region has 15 residues. Germline V gene sequence: CDR1 GTSNPN, CDR2 SVGIG (reference sequence). In nucleotides, the CDR3 is TGTGCCTGGAAACCCACGGGAGGGCCGACGGGAGAGCAGTACTTC. The encoded protein is CAWKPTGGPTGEQYF. Based on the CDR3 plus reference TRBV30 and TRBJ2-7, the full variable domain is SQTIHQWPATLVQPVGSPLSLECTVEGTSNPNLYWYRQAAGRGLQLLFYSVGIGQISSEVPQNLSASRPQDRQFILSSKKLLLSDSGFYLCAWKPTGGPTGEQYFGPGTRLTVT.

This clonotype was counted ten times or more. The chain joins TRBV28 to TRBJ1-2; D is possibly TRBD1 (6 bases). Trimming pared 3 bases from V and 3 bases from J, leaving 11 bases between. The germline V gene has CDR1 MDHEN and CDR2 SYDVKM. This CDR3 spans 14 amino acids. CDR3 sequence: CASSFRGRYYGYTF. CDR3 bases: TGTGCCAGCAGTTTTAGGGGGAGGTACTATGGCTACACCTTC.

This chain joins TRBV11-2 and TRBJ1-5, with D uncertain. V gave up 3 bases and J gave up 5 bases, with 8 bases separating them. Germline V gives CDR1 SGHAT, CDR2 FQNNGV. The CDR3 has 13 residues. The CDR3 sequence: CASSFGVDQPQHF. The CDR3 nucleotides are TGTGCCAGCAGCTTTGGGGTGGATCAGCCCCAGCATTTT.

Ten or more counts support this clonotype. This rearrangement joins TRBV28 to TRBJ2-4; a weak D match, TRBD2 (6 bases). Per germline, CDR1 MDHEN and CDR2 SYDVKM. The CDR3 extends over 17 amino acids. The V and J ends lost 4 bases and 2 bases respectively, with 18 bases between them. The CDR3 spells CASSSAEGYGSKNIQYF. CDR3 bases: TGTGCCAGCAGTTCCGCGGAGGGGTATGGTTCCAAAAACATTCAGTACTTC.

This clonotype was detected ten times or more. J is TRBJ1-6 and V is TRBV19; weak D call: TRBD1 (5 bases). V was shortened by 2 bases and J by 10 bases, with 18 bases between the two germline ends. The CDR3 is made up of 16 amino acids. Germline assignment: CDR1 LNHDA and CDR2 SQIVND (reference sequence). In DNA form, the CDR3 reads TGTGCCAGTAGTATAAGTGGACTCCGGAGGGGCTCACCCCTCCACTTT. This sequence encodes CASSISGLRRGSPLHF.

This clonotype was found many times. The chain uses TRBV20-1 and TRBJ2-7; possibly TRBD2 for D (6 bases). The CDR3 is made up of 13 amino acids. The V end was cut by 6 bases, the J end by 0 bases, with 12 bases between. Germline V gene lookup returns CDR1 DFQATT and CDR2 SNEGSKA (reference sequence). CDR3 amino acids: CSARGMSSYEQYF. The CDR3 DNA reads as TGCAGTGCGCGCGGGATGAGCTCCTACGAGCAGTACTTC.